The 8 T cell receptor beta chains below come from one sample, sequenced in a study of T cells after yellow fever vaccination. TCRdb itself ran the 5' RACE reads through MiXCR, one entry per CDR3 protein. Of approximately 510,000 distinct CDR3 sequences in the sample, roughly a fifth were seen once. Material: PBMCs, obtained more than 20 days after the first yellow fever vaccination. All receptors derive from a man younger than 35 who received the YFV17D yellow fever vaccine.

This clonotype has a handful of counts. The CDR3 coding sequence is TGTGCCAGCCGGCGAGACTCTGGAAACACCATATATTTT. Translated: CASRRDSGNTIYF. This rearrangement joins TRBV7-9 to TRBJ1-3; D is uncertain. Trimming took off 8 bases at V and 0 bases at J, with 8 bases between the two ends. The CDR3 covers 13 residues. Germline V lookup: CDR1 SEHNR, CDR2 FQNEAQ (reference sequence). The full variable domain, completed using reference TRBV7-9 and TRBJ1-3, is DTGVSQNPRHKITKRGQNVTFRCDPISEHNRLYWYRQTLGQGPEFLTYFQNEAQLEKSRLLSDRFSAERPKGSFSTLEIQRTEQGDSAMYLCASRRDSGNTIYFGEGSWLTVV.

The V call is TRBV10-3, the J call TRBJ1-3; D ambiguous. Germline lookup yields CDR1 ENHRY and CDR2 SYGVKD. Trimming stripped 8 bases from V and 1 base from J, with 6 bases between. The CDR3 has 12 residues. The CDR3 DNA sequence: TGTGCCATCGGAGTTTCTGGAAACACCATATATTTT. It is translated as CAIGVSGNTIYF.

In its sample, this clonotype was seen a few times. V usage is TRBV14 and J usage is TRBJ1-2; 7 bases are a match to TRBD1. The CDR3 has 14 residues. The V segment lost 4 bases and the J segment 2 bases; nucleotides outside the gene matches: 4. Germline CDR1 SGHDN, CDR2 FVKESK. The CDR3 protein is CASSPNRGNYGYTF. Written as DNA, the CDR3 is TGTGCCAGCAGCCCCAACAGGGGAAACTATGGCTACACCTTC.

In its sample, this clonotype was seen many times. The genes are TRBV25-1 and TRBJ2-7, with D perhaps TRBD1 (5 bases). Per germline, CDR1 MGHDK and CDR2 SYGVNS. The length of the CDR3 is 14 residues. The V end lost 0 bases, the J end lost 2 bases, and 8 bases lay between the germline ends. The CDR3 here is CASSEYKGAYEQYF. CDR3 nucleotides: TGTGCCAGCAGTGAATACAAAGGGGCCTACGAGCAGTACTTC.

This clonotype was seen a handful of times. V usage is TRBV11-2 and J usage is TRBJ2-1; 8 bases are shared with TRBD2. Germline CDR1 SGHAT, CDR2 FQNNGV. The trim removed 4 bases at V and 8 bases at J, leaving 7 bases unmatched. CDR3 length: 14 residues. In nucleotides, the CDR3 is TGTGCCAGCAGCTCCGGGGGGGCCCGGGATGAGCAGTTCTTC. This sequence encodes CASSSGGARDEQFF. The full variable domain, in which reference TRBV11-2 and TRBJ2-1 provide the parts outside the CDR3, is EAGVAQSPRYKIIEKRQSVAFWCNPISGHATLYWYQQILGQGPKLLIQFQNNGVVDDSQLPKDRFSAERLKGVDSTLKIQPAKLEDSAVYLCASSSGGARDEQFFGPGTRLTVL.

The rearrangement joins TRBV21-1 to TRBJ2-5. TRBV21-1 is listed as a pseudogene. This CDR3 spans 13 amino acids. The CDR3 DNA reads as TGTGCCAGCAGCAAGGGATGCCAAGAGACCCAGTACTTC. It specifies CASSKGCQETQYF.

This clonotype came up a few times. The rearrangement links TRBV20-1 to TRBJ1-5; D unresolved. Germline CDR1 reads DFQATT; CDR2 reads SNEGSKA (reference sequence). The CDR3 has 13 amino acids. Trimming pared 1 base from V and 0 bases from J, leaving 4 bases between. Here the CDR3 DNA reads TGCAGTGCTAGAGTCGGTAGCAATCAGCCCCAGCATTTT. As protein: CSARVGSNQPQHF.

This clonotype has ten or more counts. The chain combines TRBV7-2 with TRBJ1-2, with a tentative D call TRBD1 (5 bases). Germline V lookup: CDR1 SGHTA, CDR2 FQGNSA. V dropped 2 bases and J dropped 8 bases, with 12 bases sitting between them. This CDR3 has 13 amino acids. CDR3 residues: CASSLILGGGYTF. The CDR3 DNA is TGTGCCAGCAGCTTAATTCTGGGGGGAGGCTACACCTTC.